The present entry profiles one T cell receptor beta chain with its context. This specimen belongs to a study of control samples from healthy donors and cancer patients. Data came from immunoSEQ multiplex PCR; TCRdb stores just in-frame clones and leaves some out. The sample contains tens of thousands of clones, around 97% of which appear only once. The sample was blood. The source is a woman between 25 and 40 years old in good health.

The CDR3 here is CASSKRGYEQYF. Written as DNA, the CDR3 is TGTGCCAGCAGCAAAAGGGGGTACGAGCAGTACTTC. The chain combines TRBV12-3 or TRBV12-4 with TRBJ2-7, with D tentatively TRBD1 (6 bases). V lost 6 bases, J lost 4 bases, and 10 bases lay in between. This CDR3 is 12 amino acids long.